This TCR beta chain was identified during a study of blood T cells in healthy people across ages. The CDR3 has 14 residues. Looked up from germline, CDR1 is LGHDT and CDR2 is YNNKEL (reference sequence). V dropped 1 base and J dropped 1 base, with 7 bases sitting between them. This clonotype was seen ten or more times. The antigen remains unidentified. Isolation per sample recovered at least 7 million PBMCs. Primers used in a second PCR of about 6 to 11 cycles were a sample-barcoded 5' primer and a J-beta primer mix. Every sample gave at least 3 million paired-end reads containing CDR3. TCRdb itself ran the 5' RACE reads through MiXCR, one entry per CDR3 protein. The profile shows more than 700,000 distinct CDR3 sequences, about 46% of them singletons. Study-level points and caveats: Long-lived and aged donors differed, with more naive CD4+ cells and higher diversity in the long-lived. The recorded TCR beta diversity per million T cells decreased in a roughly linear manner with age.

The receptor's source is a man at least 80 years old in good health. Sequences were obtained from blood. This chain links TRBV3-1 with TRBJ2-5, with no clear D. The CDR3 nucleotides are TGTGCCAGCAGCCAAGGCTCCGGCCAAGAGACCCAGTACTTC. Translating it yields CASSQGSGQETQYF.